These 26 T cell receptor beta chains originate from one sample sequenced in a study of cytomegalovirus exposure and HLA in healthy donors. Only in-frame clones appear in the TCRdb table, and some are missing; sequencing was by immunoSEQ multiplex PCR. The sample consists of 160,000 or so clones, approximately 89% of them appearing once. The sample was PBMCs. The receptor set was obtained from a man in his late teens or twenties in good health and CMV-seropositive.

About this clone: At one end the junction does not follow the germline gene, possibly because of a read error. The chain carries TRBV10-3 and TRBJ1-1; D gene uncertain. The germline V gene encodes CDR1 ENHRY and CDR2 SYGVKD. The CDR3 is made up of 13 amino acids. The CDR3: CAISKGGNPEAFF. The CDR3 DNA is TGTGCCATCAGTAAGGGAGGGAACCCTGAAGCTTTCTTT.

The chain joins TRBV7-9 to TRBJ1-2; 9 bases are a match to TRBD1. V was pared by 3 bases and J by 7 bases, with 6 bases of the junction left unmatched. CDR1 SEHNR and CDR2 FQNEAQ come from the germline V gene (reference sequence). The CDR3 is made up of 14 amino acids. Here the CDR3 reads CASSLLQGAFGYTF. DNA of the CDR3: TGTGCCAGCAGCTTGCTACAGGGGGCTTTTGGCTACACCTTC.

The sample holds a few counts of this clone. V gene TRBV15 combines with J gene TRBJ2-7; tentatively, D is TRBD1 (5 bases). The V end lost 0 bases, the J end lost 6 bases, and 9 bases lay between the germline ends. Germline V gene lookup returns CDR1 LNHNV and CDR2 YYDKDF (reference sequence). The CDR3 spans 13 residues. CDR3 sequence (DNA): TGTGCCACCAGCAGAGATTTTGGGGCCGAGCAGTACTTC. The encoded protein is CATSRDFGAEQYF. Looking up the rest from reference TRBV15 and TRBJ2-7 gives the full variable domain: DAMVIQNPRYQVTQFGKPVTLSCSQTLNHNVMYWYQQKSSQAPKLLFHYYDKDFNNEADTPDNFQSRRPNTSFCFLDIRSPGLGDTAMYLCATSRDFGAEQYFGPGTRLTVT.

This rearrangement joins TRBV27 to TRBJ2-3, with TRBD2 identical over 7 bases. The junction had 8 bases not matched to a gene; V was cut back by 6 bases and J by 2 bases. The CDR3 loop spans 15 amino acids. From germline, CDR1 is MNHEY and CDR2 SMNVEV (reference sequence). The DNA of the CDR3 is TGTGCCAGCAGACCTACTAGCGCAAACACAGATACGCAGTATTTT. Its protein product is CASRPTSANTDTQYF.

The chain joins TRBV5-6 to TRBJ1-1; weak D call: TRBD1 (5 bases). The CDR3 extends over 14 amino acids. V was clipped by 6 bases and J by 2 bases, with 14 bases between them. Germline CDR1 SGHDT, CDR2 YYEEEE. The CDR3 sequence: CASTGDFGNTEAFF. Here the CDR3 DNA reads TGTGCCAGCACCGGGGACTTTGGCAACACTGAAGCTTTCTTT.

The V call is TRBV7-9, the J call TRBJ1-2; 8 bases are a match to TRBD1. Germline CDR1 is SEHNR and CDR2 is FQNEAQ (reference sequence). The CDR3 loop spans 15 amino acids. With V trimmed by 0 bases and J by 7 bases, 7 bases remained unmatched. CDR3 residues: CASSLAPTGVGGYTF. The CDR3 DNA follows: TGTGCCAGCAGCTTAGCACCGACAGGGGTAGGTGGCTACACCTTC.

The chain links TRBV18 to TRBJ2-3, with a weak D call TRBD2 (6 bases). CDR3 length: 15 amino acids. The germline gives CDR1 KGHSH, CDR2 LQKENI. V was shortened by 3 bases and J by 6 bases, with 16 bases between the two germline ends. CDR3 in amino acids: CASSPGLQSRDTQYF. CDR3 DNA: TGTGCCAGCTCACCTGGACTACAAAGTAGGGATACGCAGTATTTT.

The chain carries TRBV5-5 and TRBJ1-1; 7 nucleotides align to TRBD1. The length of the CDR3 is 14 residues. CDR1 is SGHKS, CDR2 YYEKEE, per germline (reference sequence). Losses at the gene ends were 4 bases for V and 1 base for J; bases not matched to a gene: 4. The CDR3 bases are TGTGCCAGCAGCCTGGGACAGAAGAACACTGAAGCTTTCTTT. This translates into CASSLGQKNTEAFF.

The chain carries TRBV9 and TRBJ2-5, with D perhaps TRBD1 (6 bases). Trimming removed 3 bases at V and 5 bases at J, with 11 bases between. Germline CDR1 and CDR2: SGDLS and YYNGEE. The CDR3 is 13 amino acids. CDR3 nucleotides: TGTGCCAGCAGCGGACAACAGGGTGAGACCCAGTACTTC. Translation gives CASSGQQGETQYF.

The chain carries TRBV15 and TRBJ2-1; 9 nucleotides agree with TRBD2. The CDR3 loop spans 18 amino acids. With 5 bases clipped from V and 1 base from J, the junction kept 12 bases outside the gene matches. In germline, CDR1 is LNHNV, CDR2 YYDKDF (reference sequence). The CDR3 bases are TGTGCCACCAGCTCCGCTAGCGGGGTCCCCCTATCCTACAATGAGCAGTTCTTC. Translated: CATSSASGVPLSYNEQFF.

V usage is TRBV9 and J usage is TRBJ2-7; D remains ambiguous. The germline V gene encodes CDR1 SGDLS and CDR2 YYNGEE. The CDR3 spans 14 residues. Trimming stripped 4 bases from V and 0 bases from J, with 11 bases between. CDR3 in amino acids: CASSPRHDSYEQYF. The CDR3 DNA reads as TGTGCCAGCAGCCCGAGACACGACTCCTACGAGCAGTACTTC.

V and J are TRBV30 and TRBJ1-5; TRBD1 matches at 7 bases. Trimming took 5 bases from V and 1 from J; bases not matched to a gene: 8. This CDR3 contains 15 residues. CDR1 GTSNPN and CDR2 SVGIG come from the germline V gene (reference sequence). The CDR3 nucleotides read TGTGCCTGGGATACAGGGGTAGGGAGCAATCAGCCCCAGCATTTT. Translating gives CAWDTGVGSNQPQHF.

The genes are TRBV18 and TRBJ1-4; 7 nucleotides line up with TRBD1. The CDR3 spans 15 residues. Trimming cost V 1 base and J 8 bases; bases outside gene matches: 7. Germline-derived CDR1 and CDR2 are KGHSH and LQKENI. CDR3 DNA: TGTGCCAGCTCACCACGCAGGGACAGCGAGGAAAAACTGTTTTTT. Protein product: CASSPRRDSEEKLFF.

V and J are TRBV11-1 and TRBJ2-1; TRBD1 agrees at 8 bases. This CDR3 has 18 amino acids. Germline CDR1 and CDR2: SGHAT and FQDESV (reference sequence). The ends lost 6 bases at V and 0 bases at J; junction bases unmatched: 13. The CDR3 protein is CASRSRPRQGPSYNEQFF. The CDR3 DNA reads as TGTGCCAGCAGGTCTAGACCCCGACAGGGGCCCTCCTACAATGAGCAGTTCTTC.

The CDR3 loop reads CASSARGPGLAGGNEQFF. CDR3 coding DNA: TGTGCCAGCAGCGCCCGAGGCCCGGGACTAGCGGGAGGGAATGAGCAGTTCTTC. The chain has TRBV9 and TRBJ2-1; 16 nucleotides align to TRBD2. Trimming at V came to 3 bases and at J to 7 bases, leaving 10 bases not matched to a gene. CDR3 length: 18 amino acids. Germline lookup yields CDR1 SGDLS and CDR2 YYNGEE.

This chain links TRBV6-5 with TRBJ2-2; 7 bases line up with TRBD1. V trimming: 6 bases; J trimming: 3 bases; junction bases outside the gene matches: 4. CDR1 MNHEY and CDR2 SVGAGI come from the germline V gene. The CDR3 runs to 14 residues. CDR3 DNA: TGTGCCAGCAGCAAGGGACAGTACACCGGGGAGCTGTTTTTT. This encodes CASSKGQYTGELFF.

The chain links TRBV9 to TRBJ2-7; maybe TRBD2 (7 bases). The germline V and J ends were trimmed by 4 bases and 3 bases, with 17 bases remaining between them. This CDR3 has 15 residues. Germline values: CDR1 SGDLS, CDR2 YYNGEE. CDR3 bases: TGTGCCAGCAGCCGCGGGGGCGGGCGAAACTACGAGCAGTACTTC. It encodes CASSRGGGRNYEQYF.

The gene calls are TRBV6-5 and TRBJ1-3, with TRBD1 matching 7 bases. The V and J ends lost 5 bases and 5 bases, in that order; junction bases with no gene match: 6. CDR3 length equals 14 residues. Germline values: CDR1 MNHEY, CDR2 SVGAGI. The CDR3 DNA reads as TGTGCCAGCAGTCAAAACAGGGGACGAAACACCATATATTTT. It yields the protein CASSQNRGRNTIYF.

This CDR3 reads CASSWAGAYYNEQFF. CDR3 DNA sequence: TGTGCCAGCAGTTGGGCGGGGGCCTACTACAATGAGCAGTTCTTC. This chain links TRBV27 with TRBJ2-1; D is perhaps TRBD2 (7 bases). Trimming pared 4 bases from V and 3 bases from J, leaving 13 bases between. This CDR3 has 15 residues. CDR1 and CDR2 (germline): MNHEY, SMNVEV (reference sequence).

V usage is TRBV5-4 and J usage is TRBJ2-7; 9 positions agree with TRBD1. Germline-derived CDR1 and CDR2 are SGHNT and YYREEE (reference sequence). The CDR3 runs 15 residues. V shed 3 bases and J 3 bases; nucleotides not matched to a gene: 7. CDR3 DNA: TGTGCCAGCAGCTGGGGGGACAGGGCCGACTACGAGCAGTACTTC. It codes for CASSWGDRADYEQYF.

The gene calls are TRBV4-3 and TRBJ2-1, with 8 bases fitting TRBD2. CDR1 and CDR2 (germline): LGHNA, YSLEER. The CDR3 covers 15 residues. V shed 0 bases, J shed 6 bases, and the junction held 4 bases outside the gene matches. The DNA for the CDR3 is TGCGCCAGCAGCCAAGACGGCGGGAGGAGCAATGAGCAGTTCTTC. Protein sequence: CASSQDGGRSNEQFF.

The gene calls are TRBV27 and TRBJ1-4; D is unclear. The CDR3 sequence is 14 residues long. The germline V gene has CDR1 MNHEY and CDR2 SMNVEV (reference sequence). V was shortened by 3 bases and J by 4 bases, with 9 bases between the two germline ends. DNA for the CDR3: TGTGCCAGCAGTTTCGTGGGAGATAATGAAAAACTGTTTTTT. Translated, it gives CASSFVGDNEKLFF. Looking up the rest from reference TRBV27 and TRBJ1-4 gives the full variable domain: EAQVTQNPRYLITVTGKKLTVTCSQNMNHEYMSWYRQDPGLGLRQIYYSMNVEVTDKGDVPEGYKVSRKEKRNFPLILESPSPNQTSLYFCASSFVGDNEKLFFGSGTQLSVL.

This clone came up a few times. The chain links TRBV20-1 to TRBJ1-1; D is undetermined. The germline V gene encodes CDR1 DFQATT and CDR2 SNEGSKA (reference sequence). The CDR3 covers 11 residues. CDR3 in amino acids: CSGSMNTEAFF. The CDR3 DNA is TGCAGCGGGAGTATGAACACTGAAGCTTTCTTT.

Here the CDR3 reads CASSLGTGVNEQYF. Here the CDR3 DNA reads TGTGCCAGCAGTTTGGGGACAGGGGTAAACGAGCAGTACTTC. The chain carries TRBV27 and TRBJ2-7; 10 positions match TRBD1. This CDR3 has 14 amino acids. V lost 3 bases to trimming and J lost 5 bases; unmatched junction nucleotides: 4. Germline-derived CDR1 and CDR2 are MNHEY and SMNVEV (reference sequence).

The J gene is TRBJ1-3, the V gene TRBV7-8; D gene uncertain. The V and J ends lost 2 bases and 0 bases respectively, with 5 bases between them. The CDR3 totals 14 residues. Germline assignment: CDR1 SGHVS and CDR2 FQNEAQ. The CDR3 coding sequence is TGTGCCAGCAGCTTAAGCCGCTCTGGAAACACCATATATTTT. Encoded protein: CASSLSRSGNTIYF.

The chain carries TRBV7-9 and TRBJ1-4; 9 bases map to TRBD1. Trimming took 1 base from V and 3 from J; bases not matched to a gene: 9. This CDR3 spans 18 amino acids. Germline CDR1 reads SEHNR; CDR2 reads FQNEAQ (reference sequence). CDR3 amino acids: CASSLGRDRVSSNEKLFF. CDR3 in DNA: TGTGCCAGCAGCTTAGGACGGGACAGGGTTTCGTCTAATGAAAAACTGTTTTTT.